The 3 T cell receptor beta chains reported below all come from one sample, sequenced in a study of shared clonotypes between healthy human individuals (dated by TCRdb to 2019 to 2021). Libraries were built with the immunoSEQ multiplex PCR assay. TCRdb provides this immuneACCESS table in a form limited to in-frame rearrangements. Some clones are lacking; in checked studies, under half of them reflect an unresolved V gene, and why the rest are absent is not known. This sample holds millions of clones; 95% were observed only once. Of the sample, approximately 0.13% is held by the ten largest clones. The material sequenced was naive CD4+ T cells sorted from blood. What this sample's cell subset or site label stands for: CD45RA+ positively selected. The receptors originated from a man aged 18 to 30 in good health.

Concerning this clone: This sample also contains other DNA sequences that code for the same CDR3. This chain joins TRBV29-1 and TRBJ1-1, with D perhaps TRBD1 (5 bases). Germline V gene lookup returns CDR1 SQVTM and CDR2 ANQGSEA. This CDR3 spans 12 amino acids. V was trimmed by 6 bases and J by 1 base, leaving 9 bases between them. The DNA of the CDR3 is TGCAGCGTGGCCACAGGGAACACTGAAGCTTTCTTT. Its translation is CSVATGNTEAFF.

V gene TRBV7-3 combines with J gene TRBJ1-6, with D unclear. Trimming removed 5 bases at V and 7 bases at J, with 15 bases between. The germline V gene encodes CDR1 SGHTA and CDR2 FQGTGA. There are 15 residues in the CDR3. DNA for the CDR3: TGTGCCAGCAGCCCAAACCCCCCCCCAAATTCACCCCTCCACTTT. It yields the protein CASSPNPPPNSPLHF.

The genes are TRBV30 and TRBJ2-6, with D unclear. The germline gives CDR1 GTSNPN, CDR2 SVGIG (reference sequence). V lost 2 bases, J lost 2 bases, and 10 bases lay in between. The CDR3 has 15 amino acids. This CDR3 reads CAWSPPVAGANVLTF. CDR3 nucleotides: TGTGCCTGGAGTCCTCCCGTTGCTGGGGCCAACGTCCTGACTTTC.